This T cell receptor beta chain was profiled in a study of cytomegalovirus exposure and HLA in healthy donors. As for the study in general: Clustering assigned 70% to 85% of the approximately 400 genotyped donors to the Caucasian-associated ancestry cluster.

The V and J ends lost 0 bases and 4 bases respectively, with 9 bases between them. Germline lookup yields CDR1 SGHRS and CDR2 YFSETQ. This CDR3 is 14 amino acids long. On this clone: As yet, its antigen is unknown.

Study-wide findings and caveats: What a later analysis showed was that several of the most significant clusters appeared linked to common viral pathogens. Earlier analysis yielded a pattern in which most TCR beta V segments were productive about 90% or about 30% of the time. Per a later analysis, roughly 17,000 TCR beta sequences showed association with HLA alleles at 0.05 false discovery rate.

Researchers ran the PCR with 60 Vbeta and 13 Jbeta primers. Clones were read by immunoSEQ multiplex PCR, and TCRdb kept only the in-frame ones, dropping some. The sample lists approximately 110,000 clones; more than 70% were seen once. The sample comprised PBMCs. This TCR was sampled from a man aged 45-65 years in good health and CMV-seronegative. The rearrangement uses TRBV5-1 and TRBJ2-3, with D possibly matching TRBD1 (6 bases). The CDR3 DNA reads TGCGCCAGCAGCTTGGTAGGGGGATCAGATACGCAGTATTTT. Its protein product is CASSLVGGSDTQYF.